This T cell receptor beta chain was sequenced in a study of cytomegalovirus exposure and HLA in healthy donors. Broader study findings: The listing of roughly 160 TCR beta chains classed them as cytomegalovirus-associated. Certain indistinguishable V segments, among them TRBV6-2 and TRBV6-3, were excluded.

Primers for the PCR totalled 60 Vbeta and 13 Jbeta. The assay was immunoSEQ multiplex PCR, and TCRdb's table has in-frame clones only and misses some. This table has around 150,000 clones, roughly 80% appearing once. This clone was found a few times. Its antigen is unknown. V lost 5 bases to trimming and J lost 5 bases; unmatched junction nucleotides: 4. Germline loops: CDR1 SGHTA, CDR2 FQGTGA. This CDR3 is 14 amino acids long. The V and J genes are TRBV7-3 and TRBJ2-5; 11 bases agree with TRBD2. The sequence came from a man aged 18 to 29 in good health and CMV-seronegative. The sample was PBMCs. CDR3 bases: TGTGCCAGCAGCCAAACTAGCGGGAGTGAGACCCAGTACTTC. Its protein is CASSQTSGSETQYF.